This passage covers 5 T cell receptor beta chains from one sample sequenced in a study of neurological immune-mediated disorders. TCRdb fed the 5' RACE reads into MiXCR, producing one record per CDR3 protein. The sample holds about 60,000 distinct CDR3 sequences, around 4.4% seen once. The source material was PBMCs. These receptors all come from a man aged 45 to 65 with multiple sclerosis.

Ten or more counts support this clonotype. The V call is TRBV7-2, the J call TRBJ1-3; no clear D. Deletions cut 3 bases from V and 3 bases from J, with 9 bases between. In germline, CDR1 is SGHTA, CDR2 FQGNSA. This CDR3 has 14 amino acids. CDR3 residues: CASSFSIVGNTIYF. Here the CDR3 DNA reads TGTGCCAGCAGCTTTTCGATAGTTGGAAACACCATATATTTT.

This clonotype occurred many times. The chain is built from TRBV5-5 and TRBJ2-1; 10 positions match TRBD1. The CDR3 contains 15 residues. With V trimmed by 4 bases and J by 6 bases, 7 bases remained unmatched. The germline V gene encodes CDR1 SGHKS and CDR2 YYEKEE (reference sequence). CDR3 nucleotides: TGTGCCAGCAGCCCGTGGACAGGGGGGATCAATGAGCAGTTCTTC. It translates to CASSPWTGGINEQFF.

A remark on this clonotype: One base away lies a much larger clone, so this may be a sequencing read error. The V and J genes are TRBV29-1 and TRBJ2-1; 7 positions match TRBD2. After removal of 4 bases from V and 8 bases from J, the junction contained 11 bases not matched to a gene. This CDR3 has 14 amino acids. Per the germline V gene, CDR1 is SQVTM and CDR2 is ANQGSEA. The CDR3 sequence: CSVGSARGRDEQFF. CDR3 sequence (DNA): TGCAGCGTTGGTTCGGCTAGAGGGAGGGATGAGCAGTTCTTC.

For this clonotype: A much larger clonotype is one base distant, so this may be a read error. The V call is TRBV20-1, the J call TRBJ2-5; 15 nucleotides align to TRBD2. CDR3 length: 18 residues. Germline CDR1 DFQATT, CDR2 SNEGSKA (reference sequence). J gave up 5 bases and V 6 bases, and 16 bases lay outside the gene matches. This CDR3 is CSAKIPGTSGGTEETQYF. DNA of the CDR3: TGCAGTGCGAAGATACCCGGGACTAGCGGGGGGACGGAGGAGACCCAGTACTTC.

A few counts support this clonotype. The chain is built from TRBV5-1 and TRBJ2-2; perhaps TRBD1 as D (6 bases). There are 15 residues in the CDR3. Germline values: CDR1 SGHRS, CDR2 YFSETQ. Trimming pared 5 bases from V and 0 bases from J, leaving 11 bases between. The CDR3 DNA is TGCGCCAGCAGAATTGGACAGCCGAACACCGGGGAGCTGTTTTTT. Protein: CASRIGQPNTGELFF.